This T cell receptor beta chain originates from a study of blood T cell repertoires in COVID-19 (dated by TCRdb to 2018 to 2021). Context from the whole study: Samples covering the acute and convalescent phases of COVID-19 were provided by collaborators in the United States, Italy and Spain. The prospective study material was composed of cDNA or gDNA derived from T cells, B-cell-depleted T cells, or PBMCs. Deeply sampled blood TCRbeta repertoires from subjects exposed to, actively infected with, or recovered from COVID-19 were included in the dataset. The repertoires were released in a freely available public database meant as a resource for research on the immune response to SARS-CoV-2. The samples were drawn from two sources: the first 160 participants of the ongoing ImmuneRACE study, and fewer than 1,500 subjects contributed by 6 global collaborators. Nearly every sample came with metadata listing a de-identified subject ID, COVID-19 status, age in years and sex. Where available, HLA class I and class II types were obtained from metadata supplied by the sample provider rather than from assay-based typing. Overall study results and their limits: The quantity of clinical and demographic metadata differed by source and by participant and was supplied without curation.

TCRbeta CDR3 regions were amplified from genomic DNA by means of the immunoSEQ Assay, a bias-controlled multiplex PCR. As for the original processing: Nucleated cell counts per sample were estimated from amplification of reference gene primers within the assay. To quantify the absolute abundance of each unique TCRbeta CDR3 rearrangement, sequence reads were collapsed and filtered. Productive Simpson clonality was computed per sample as the square root of Simpson's diversity index over productive rearrangements. Held by TCRdb, this immuneACCESS table contains in-frame sequences only and omits some clones. Under half of the omission traces to an unresolved V gene where checked; the cause of the rest is unknown. V, J and clone size are those of that table, while D and trimming were read from the DNA. The sample records fewer than 140,000 clones, 71% of which are singletons. The ten largest make up approximately 0.9% of the sample.

Collaborating institutions collected whole blood in K2EDTA tubes following their own protocols. For TCRbeta analysis, collaborators shipped samples in one of three forms: frozen whole blood, isolated PBMCs, or DNA extracted from either of those sample types. In the case of this clone: This receptor's antigen is unknown. Base qualities were left out, and no much larger clone turns up one base away.

The germline V end is reduced by 3 bases and the J end by 2 bases; junction bases left unmatched: 7. Reading the germline V gene (reference sequence) gives CDR1 MNHEY and CDR2 SMNVEV. The CDR3 runs 16 residues from the cysteine to the phenylalanine. Solely the CDR3 DNA is kept, with 48 bases framed from the first base. This sequence originates from a human donor with acute or convalescent COVID-19. The donor label of this sample is uncertain. Here the chain combines TRBV27 and TRBJ2-3; 8 junctional bases match TRBD2. Sequencing input: peripheral blood. The nucleotides are TGTGCCAGCAGTTTCCAGCGGGGGACCATCACAGATACGCAGTATTTT. This sequence encodes CASSFQRGTITDTQYF.